This T cell receptor (beta chain) was sequenced in a study of long-term antiretroviral therapy in people with HIV. The CDR3 covers 15 residues. Germline CDR1 reads MNHEY; CDR2 reads SMNVEV (reference sequence). Trimming took 6 bases from V and 7 from J; bases not matched to a gene: 6. This clone occurred once. A v3.0 immunoSEQ assay was performed at survey level. Using immunoSEQ multiplex PCR, the repertoire was profiled, and TCRdb retains in-frame clones only, with some absent. The table includes roughly 38,000 clones, 80% detected once. The V gene is TRBV27, the J gene TRBJ2-1, with 13 nucleotides matching TRBD2. The origin of this receptor is a man under 40 with HIV. Source: unsorted PBMCs, taken 3.4 years after starting antiretroviral therapy. The CDR3 sequence is CASSRGTSGINEQFF. CDR3 sequence (DNA): TGTGCCAGCAGCCGTGGGACTAGCGGGATAAATGAGCAGTTCTTC.